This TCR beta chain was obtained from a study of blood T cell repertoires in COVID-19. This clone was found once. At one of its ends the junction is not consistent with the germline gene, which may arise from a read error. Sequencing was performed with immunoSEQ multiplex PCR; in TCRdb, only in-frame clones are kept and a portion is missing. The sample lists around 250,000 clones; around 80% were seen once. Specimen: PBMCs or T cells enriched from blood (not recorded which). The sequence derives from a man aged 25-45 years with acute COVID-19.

CDR3 sequence reads: CASSLQGSADPQHF. The CDR3 DNA follows: TGTGCCAGCAGCTTGCAGGGCTCGGCGGACCCCCAGCATTTT. The V call is TRBV5-1, the J call TRBJ1-5; TRBD1 might be the D (5 bases). This CDR3 is 14 amino acids long. CDR1 and CDR2 (germline): SGHRS, YFSETQ.